This TCR beta chain was recovered during a study of tumor-infiltrating lymphocytes in localized non-small cell lung cancer (dated by TCRdb to about 2021). About the investigation overall: Several histologies were represented in the cohort, which also included both smokers and never-smokers as well as patients whose samples were collected after neoadjuvant chemotherapy. Flow cytometry, multiplex immunofluorescence, RNA-seq, exome sequencing and proteomics were applied to the same patients as TCR sequencing, which was one of several integrated assays. In total, the ICON cohort consisted of some 160 surgical patients with localized non-small cell lung cancer who had their tumors resected. The paired tumor versus uninvolved lung comparison of immunoSEQ T-cell fraction included roughly 54 patients. Each patient provided resected tumor tissue plus uninvolved lung tissue from the same patient, with the uninvolved lung tissue described as non-adjacent to the tumor. The research as a whole found: The TCR-derived T-cell fraction showed no difference between the flow cytometry-defined immunotypes IM1 (good prognosis) and IM2 (poor prognosis). TCRbeta sequencing supported higher T cell infiltration in tumors than in uninvolved lung tissue, consistent with immunofluorescence CD3 counts. Tumor T-cell fraction from TCR sequencing was not associated with recurrence-free survival (p = 0.61). Because different assays used different pieces of the same tissue, intratumor heterogeneity could not be separated from technical variation. Assay coverage varied across patients depending on available tissue quantity, so only a subset of the cohort had TCR sequencing.

The T-cell fraction in tumor and uninvolved lung tissue was obtained from TCR sequencing using the immunoSEQ assay. The study's own analysis went as follows. To analyze survival, patients were divided into a high T-cell fraction group (upper tertile) and a low T-cell fraction group (lower two tertiles), and the two groups were compared using a log-rank test. A signed-rank test was used to test differences in T-cell fraction between paired tumor and uninvolved lung samples. In TCRdb, the immuneACCESS table is reduced to in-frame sequences with V and J assigned. These tables do not hold every clone; where another copy was compared, an unresolved V gene accounts for under half, and the others remain unexplained. V and J calls plus clone size are reproduced from that table; the DNA served to infer D and trimming. This sample lists about 24,000 clones; approximately 64% were detected once. Jointly, the top ten make up more than 5% of the sample.

Patient enrollment in ICON started in 2016, and the final patient was enrolled in late 2018. A subcohort of some 77 patients provided fresh tumor and matched uninvolved tissue for in-depth immune analyses, with TCR sequencing among those analyses. TCR sequencing was performed on DNA isolated from bulk tissue, without cell sorting. Turning to this clone: Its antigen remains unidentified. No much larger clonotype is one base removed from it; base qualities were not supplied.

The CDR3 runs 16 amino acids, cysteine and phenylalanine included. Just CDR3 DNA is preserved here, 48 bases in frame from base 1. CDR1 and CDR2 (SNHLY, FYNNEI) derive from the germline V gene. Germline trimming amounts to 0 bases on V and 5 bases on J, with 7 as the count of junction bases outside the gene matches. Sequenced input: lung tumor tissue. The chain is assembled from TRBV2 and TRBJ2-1, and 7 junction bases match TRBD2. The source is a human donor with non-small cell lung cancer. The CDR3 region reads CASSEASSLAHNEQFF. In nucleotide form, the sequence is TGTGCCAGCAGTGAAGCTTCATCACTAGCGCACAATGAGCAGTTCTTC.